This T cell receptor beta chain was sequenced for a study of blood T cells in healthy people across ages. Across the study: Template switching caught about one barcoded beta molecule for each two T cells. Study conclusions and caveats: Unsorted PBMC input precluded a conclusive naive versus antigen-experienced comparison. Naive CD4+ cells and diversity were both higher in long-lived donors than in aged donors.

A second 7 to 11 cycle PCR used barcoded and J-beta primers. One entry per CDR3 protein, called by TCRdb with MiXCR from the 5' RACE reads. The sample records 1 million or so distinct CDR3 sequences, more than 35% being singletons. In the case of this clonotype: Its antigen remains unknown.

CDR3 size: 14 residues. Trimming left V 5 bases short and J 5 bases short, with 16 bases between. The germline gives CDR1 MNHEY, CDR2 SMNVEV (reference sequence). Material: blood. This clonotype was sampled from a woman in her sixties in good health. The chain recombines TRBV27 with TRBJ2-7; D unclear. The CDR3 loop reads CASSPPSSPNEQYF. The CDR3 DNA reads TGTGCCAGCAGTCCCCCATCCTCCCCAAACGAGCAGTACTTC.